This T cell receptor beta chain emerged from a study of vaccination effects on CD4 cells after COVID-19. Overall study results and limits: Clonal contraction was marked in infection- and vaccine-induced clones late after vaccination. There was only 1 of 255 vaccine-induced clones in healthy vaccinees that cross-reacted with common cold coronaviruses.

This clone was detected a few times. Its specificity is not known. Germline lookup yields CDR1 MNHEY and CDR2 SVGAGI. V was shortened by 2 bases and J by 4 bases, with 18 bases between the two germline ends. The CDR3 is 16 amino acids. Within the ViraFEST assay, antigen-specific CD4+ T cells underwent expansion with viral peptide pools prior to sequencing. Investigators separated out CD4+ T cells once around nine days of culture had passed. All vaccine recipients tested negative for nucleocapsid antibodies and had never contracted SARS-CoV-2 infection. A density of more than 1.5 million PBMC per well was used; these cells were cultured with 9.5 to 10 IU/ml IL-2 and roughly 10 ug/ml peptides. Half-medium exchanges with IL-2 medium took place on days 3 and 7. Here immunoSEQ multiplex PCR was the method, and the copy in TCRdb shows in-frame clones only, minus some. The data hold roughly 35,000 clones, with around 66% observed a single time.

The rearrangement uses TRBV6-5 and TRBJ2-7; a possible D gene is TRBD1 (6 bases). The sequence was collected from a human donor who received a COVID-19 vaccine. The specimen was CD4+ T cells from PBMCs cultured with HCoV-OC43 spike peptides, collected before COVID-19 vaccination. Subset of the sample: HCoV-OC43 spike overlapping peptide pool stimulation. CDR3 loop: CASSYGWLAGEYEQYF. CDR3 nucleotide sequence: TGTGCCAGCAGTTACGGGTGGTTGGCAGGGGAATACGAGCAGTACTTC.